These 29 T cell receptor beta chains were sequenced from one sample in a study of cytomegalovirus exposure and HLA in healthy donors. Primers for the PCR totalled 60 Vbeta and 13 Jbeta. Only in-frame clones appear in the TCRdb table, and some are missing; sequencing was by immunoSEQ multiplex PCR. With about 88,000 clones in the sample, the ten largest clones hold 5% to 6.5%. Specimen: PBMCs. The receptor source for this set is a girl between 5 and 17 years old in good health and CMV-seropositive.

The chain carries TRBV7-9 and TRBJ2-3; 12 bases fit TRBD2. In germline, CDR1 is SEHNR, CDR2 FQNEAQ (reference sequence). V lost 5 bases to trimming and J lost 5 bases; unmatched junction nucleotides: 11. This CDR3 region has 17 residues. For the CDR3, the DNA is TGTGCCAGCAGCCCCTGGACTAGCGGGGACTCCGGAGATACGCAGTATTTT. It yields the protein CASSPWTSGDSGDTQYF.

The CDR3 spells CASSLERVRTGELFF. CDR3 nucleotides: TGCGCCAGCAGCTTGGAGCGGGTCCGCACCGGGGAGCTGTTTTTT. The chain links TRBV5-1 to TRBJ2-2; the D gene is possibly TRBD2 (6 bases). Germline V gene data show CDR1 as SGHRS and CDR2 as YFSETQ. V dropped 0 bases and J dropped 4 bases, with 10 bases sitting between them. The CDR3 loop spans 15 amino acids.

The CDR3 DNA sequence: TGCAGCGGAGAGAACACTGAAGCTTTCTTT. This encodes CSGENTEAFF. This chain links TRBV29-1 with TRBJ1-1; D ambiguous. The CDR3 runs to 10 residues. The ends were cut back, 7 bases at V and 1 base at J, with 4 bases in the middle. Germline loops: CDR1 SQVTM, CDR2 ANQGSEA.

V usage is TRBV6-1 and J usage is TRBJ2-5; D not certain. V was clipped by 1 base and J by 6 bases, with 6 bases between them. In germline, CDR1 is MNHNS, CDR2 SASEGT. This CDR3 region has 12 residues. Here the CDR3 reads CASSEVGQTQYF. CDR3 in DNA: TGTGCCAGCAGTGAAGTGGGCCAGACCCAGTACTTC.

The chain has TRBV13 and TRBJ1-6, with a tentative D call TRBD1 (6 bases). Germline assignment: CDR1 PRHDT and CDR2 FYEKMQ (reference sequence). The CDR3 runs to 15 residues. V gave up 2 bases and J gave up 9 bases, with 14 bases separating them. The CDR3 protein is CASSLTGFGGSPLHF. CDR3 sequence (DNA): TGTGCCAGCAGCTTAACAGGGTTTGGGGGTTCACCCCTCCACTTT.

The gene calls are TRBV27 and TRBJ2-3, with TRBD1 identical over 8 bases. The germline CDR1 and CDR2 sequences are MNHEY and SMNVEV (reference sequence). The CDR3 length is 14 residues. The V gene end was trimmed by 2 bases and the J gene end by 4 bases; junction bases not matched to a gene: 2. The CDR3 sequence: CASSLGQGSDTQYF. CDR3 nucleotide sequence: TGTGCCAGCAGTTTAGGACAGGGCTCAGATACGCAGTATTTT.

The J gene is TRBJ1-3, the V gene TRBV6-5; D ambiguous. The CDR3 runs 13 residues. V was clipped by 10 bases and J by 9 bases, with 19 bases between them. From germline, CDR1 is MNHEY and CDR2 SVGAGI. The CDR3 DNA is TGTGCCACCCGAGGCCCCACGCAGAGCACCATATATTTT. The encoded protein is CATRGPTQSTIYF.

The rearrangement links TRBV6-1 to TRBJ1-5; D is uncertain. The V end was cut by 1 base, the J end by 1 base, with 11 bases between. The CDR3 length is 16 residues. Germline V gives CDR1 MNHNS, CDR2 SASEGT. In DNA form, the CDR3 reads TGTGCCAGCAGTGAAGTGGCGGCGGGGAGCAATCAGCCCCAGCATTTT. It is translated as CASSEVAAGSNQPQHF.

The J gene is TRBJ1-5, the V gene TRBV5-8, with 7 nucleotides matching TRBD1. The CDR3 has 15 amino acids. CDR1 SGHTS and CDR2 YDEGEE come from the germline V gene. Trimming took 3 bases from V and 5 from J; bases not matched to a gene: 8. In nucleotides, the CDR3 is TGTGCCAGCAGCTGGGGACAGTTTGGGGATCAGCCCCAGCATTTT. This codes for CASSWGQFGDQPQHF.

V usage is TRBV29-1 and J usage is TRBJ2-2; TRBD1 agrees at 9 bases. Germline CDR1 SQVTM, CDR2 ANQGSEA. Trimming at V came to 5 bases and at J to 3 bases, leaving 1 base not matched to a gene. This CDR3 comprises 13 residues. CDR3 sequence: CSVWDRDTGELFF. The CDR3 nucleotides read TGCAGCGTTTGGGACAGGGACACCGGGGAGCTGTTTTTT.

The chain has TRBV18 and TRBJ1-2, with no clear D. Germline-derived CDR1 and CDR2 are KGHSH and LQKENI. V shed 6 bases and J shed 3 bases, with 17 bases lying between them. The length of the CDR3 is 15 residues. The chain's CDR3 is CASSPAGSPHYGYTF. The DNA of the CDR3 is TGTGCCAGCTCGCCGGCGGGGAGCCCCCACTATGGCTACACCTTC. Using reference TRBV18 and TRBJ1-2 for the parts outside the CDR3, the full variable domain is NAGVMQNPRHLVRRRGQEARLRCSPMKGHSHVYWYRQLPEEGLKFMVYLQKENIIDESGMPKERFSAEFPKEGPSILRIQQVVRGDSAAYFCASSPAGSPHYGYTFGSGTRLTVV.

The chain links TRBV5-1 to TRBJ1-3; 8 bases align to TRBD1. The CDR3 covers 14 residues. Germline V CDR1 and CDR2: SGHRS, YFSETQ. Trimming removed 1 base from V and 3 bases from J; junction bases left unmatched: 0. The CDR3 loop reads CASSLTGGGNTIYF. Written as DNA, the CDR3 is TGCGCCAGCAGCTTGACAGGGGGTGGAAACACCATATATTTT.

This chain links TRBV29-1 with TRBJ2-5, with a tentative D call TRBD1 (6 bases). This CDR3 comprises 13 residues. V was pared by 6 bases and J by 4 bases, with 15 bases between. CDR1 is SQVTM and CDR2 is ANQGSEA in the germline V gene. The CDR3 here is CSVNRASGETQYF. The CDR3, as DNA: TGCAGCGTAAACAGGGCATCGGGAGAGACCCAGTACTTC.

This sequence joins TRBV5-5 and TRBJ2-7, with 10 nucleotides matching TRBD1. V trimming: 7 bases; J trimming: 5 bases; junction bases outside the gene matches: 12. Germline loops: CDR1 SGHKS, CDR2 YYEKEE (reference sequence). CDR3 length: 15 amino acids. The CDR3 region has the DNA TGTGCCAGCCTTGGGGGGGGGACAGGGGCGCACGAGCAGTACGTC. Translation: CASLGGGTGAHEQYV.

V usage is TRBV4-1 and J usage is TRBJ2-1; 9 nucleotides line up with TRBD2. The junction had 6 bases not matched to a gene; V was cut back by 6 bases and J by 9 bases. CDR1 is MGHRA, CDR2 YSYEKL, per germline. This CDR3 is 13 amino acids long. Here the CDR3 DNA reads TGCGCCAGCAGTCGCGGGGGGGCGTCTGAGCAGTTCTTC. It encodes CASSRGGASEQFF.

This sequence joins TRBV14 and TRBJ2-1, with 15 nucleotides matching TRBD2. This CDR3 has 18 residues. CDR1 SGHDN and CDR2 FVKESK come from the germline V gene. J gave up 3 bases and V 2 bases, and 5 bases lay outside the gene matches. The CDR3 region is CASSQKGLAGGYYNEQFF. CDR3 in DNA: TGTGCCAGCAGCCAAAAAGGACTAGCGGGGGGGTACTACAATGAGCAGTTCTTC. Full variable domain (rest looked up from reference TRBV14 and TRBJ2-1): EAGVTQFPSHSVIEKGQTVTLRCDPISGHDNLYWYRRVMGKEIKFLLHFVKESKQDESGMPNNRFLAERTGGTYSTLKVQPAELEDSGVYFCASSQKGLAGGYYNEQFFGPGTRLTVL.

This rearrangement joins TRBV9 to TRBJ1-1, with 8 bases that match TRBD1. V shed 3 bases, J shed 0 bases, and the junction held 7 bases outside the gene matches. This CDR3 spans 16 amino acids. CDR1 is SGDLS, CDR2 YYNGEE, per germline. The DNA of the CDR3 is TGTGCCAGCAGCGGGGAGGGACAGGTACTGAACACTGAAGCTTTCTTT. It codes for CASSGEGQVLNTEAFF.

V is TRBV5-1 and J is TRBJ2-5; TRBD1 is a possible D gene (5 bases). The CDR3 has 12 amino acids. V dropped 5 bases and J dropped 11 bases, with 16 bases sitting between them. Germline V gene lookup returns CDR1 SGHRS and CDR2 YFSETQ. The CDR3 region is CASSPGQNEQYF. The CDR3 coding sequence is TGCGCCAGCAGTCCAGGGCAGAATGAGCAGTACTTC.

The J gene is TRBJ2-1, the V gene TRBV12-5, with 9 bases lining up with TRBD2. CDR1 and CDR2 (germline): LGHNT, FRNRAP. Trimming at V came to 0 bases and at J to 7 bases, leaving 13 bases not matched to a gene. This CDR3 has 18 residues. The CDR3 sequence is CASGLVLLSSGDLNEQFF. As DNA, the CDR3 is TGTGCTAGTGGTTTGGTACTCTTGTCTAGCGGGGATTTAAATGAGCAGTTCTTC.

The chain has TRBV27 and TRBJ2-2; D is uncertain. The germline gives CDR1 MNHEY, CDR2 SMNVEV (reference sequence). V lost 0 bases, J lost 6 bases, and 11 bases lay in between. The CDR3 contains 15 residues. CDR3 residues: CASSLSPTVSGELFF. The CDR3 DNA sequence: TGTGCCAGCAGTTTATCTCCGACTGTATCCGGGGAGCTGTTTTTT.

The rearrangement joins TRBV2 to TRBJ2-3, with D possibly being TRBD2 (6 bases). The ends were cut back, 8 bases at V and 2 bases at J, with 11 bases in the middle. CDR3 length: 13 residues. The V gene's germline CDR1 is SNHLY and CDR2 FYNNEI. CDR3 nucleotides: TGTGCCAGCGGGGAGGTGCCCACAGATACGCAGTATTTT. Its translation: CASGEVPTDTQYF.

CDR3 residues: CAWSPDSEGTQYF. Written as DNA, the CDR3 is TGTGCCTGGAGCCCGGACAGTGAGGGGACCCAGTACTTC. The chain joins TRBV30 to TRBJ2-5, with D perhaps matching TRBD1 (6 bases). This CDR3 is 13 amino acids long. The V end lost 3 bases, the J end lost 7 bases, and 15 bases lay between the germline ends. The germline V gene encodes CDR1 GTSNPN and CDR2 SVGIG (reference sequence). The complete variable domain, with remaining parts taken from reference TRBV30 and TRBJ2-5, reads SQTIHQWPATLVQPVGSPLSLECTVEGTSNPNLYWYRQAAGRGLQLLFYSVGIGQISSEVPQNLSASRPQDRQFILSSKKLLLSDSGFYLCAWSPDSEGTQYFGPGTRLLVL.

As to this clone: A junction end diverges from the germline sequence, so it may reflect a read error. Other DNA sequences of this sample code for an identical CDR3. This rearrangement joins TRBV30 to TRBJ2-1; tentative D call: TRBD2 (6 bases). This CDR3 contains 14 residues. The germline V gene encodes CDR1 GTSNPN and CDR2 SVGIG (reference sequence). The CDR3 region is CAWNGGSSDNEQFF. The CDR3 nucleotides read TGTGCCTGGAACGGGGGAAGCTCCGACAATGAGCAGTTCTTC.

CDR3 region: CASSSSAAYGYTF. CDR3 coding DNA: TGCGCCAGCAGCTCCTCCGCGGCCTATGGCTACACCTTC. This chain joins TRBV5-1 and TRBJ1-2, with D uncertain. The germline V gene has CDR1 SGHRS and CDR2 YFSETQ. Trimming took 3 bases from V and 4 from J, leaving 10 bases between them. This CDR3 is 13 amino acids long.

The chain combines TRBV4-2 with TRBJ2-7, with 7 bases fitting TRBD2. V lost 4 bases and J lost 2; bases outside the gene matches: 5. The germline V gene has CDR1 LGHNA and CDR2 YNFKEQ. The CDR3 totals 14 residues. The CDR3 loop reads CASSLPGGAYEQYF. CDR3 sequence (DNA): TGTGCCAGCAGCCTACCGGGGGGAGCCTACGAGCAGTACTTC.

The gene calls are TRBV11-1 and TRBJ1-2; weak D call: TRBD1 (5 bases). There are 18 residues in the CDR3. The germline V gene has CDR1 SGHAT and CDR2 FQDESV (reference sequence). V was clipped by 0 bases and J by 8 bases, with 25 bases between them. DNA for the CDR3: TGTGCCAGCAGCTTAGCGGCGGACGGGCGGGGCCGTCTCAGGGGCTACACCTTC. Translating it yields CASSLAADGRGRLRGYTF.

The chain carries TRBV19 and TRBJ1-1; D is uncertain. This CDR3 region has 15 residues. Trimming cost V 6 bases and J 4 bases, with 18 bases left between them. CDR1 and CDR2 from the germline V gene are LNHDA and SQIVND (reference sequence). CDR3 in amino acids: CASSNHGSSGTEAFF. CDR3 nucleotide sequence: TGTGCCAGTAGCAATCATGGGAGTAGCGGCACTGAAGCTTTCTTT.

This chain uses TRBV4-1 with TRBJ2-7; TRBD1 is a possible D gene (5 bases). V lost 3 bases to trimming and J lost 2 bases, with 14 bases between them. Germline loops: CDR1 MGHRA, CDR2 YSYEKL. The CDR3 extends over 15 amino acids. CDR3 in amino acids: CASSHSGKDTYEQYF. In nucleotides, the CDR3 is TGCGCCAGCAGCCACTCAGGGAAGGACACCTACGAGCAGTACTTC.

The chain has TRBV2 and TRBJ1-5; 10 positions agree with TRBD1. The V gene's germline CDR1 is SNHLY and CDR2 FYNNEI. The CDR3 length is 15 residues. V dropped 7 bases and J dropped 2; count of bases not matched to a gene: 5. Here the CDR3 DNA reads TGTGCCAGCAATACCGGGACAGGGGGCAATCAGCCCCAGCATTTT. Its translation: CASNTGTGGNQPQHF.